These 32 T cell receptor beta chains came from one sample sequenced in a study of T cells after posttransplantation cyclophosphamide. The assay was immunoSEQ multiplex PCR, and TCRdb's table has in-frame clones only and misses some. Recorded here are about 39,000 clones, none singletons. Source material: PBMCs. The receptors here all came from a woman in her forties or fifties in good health and a related stem cell transplant donor.

This clone was counted many times. The V gene is TRBV30, the J gene TRBJ1-2, with 7 positions matching TRBD1. This CDR3 is 17 amino acids long. Germline loops: CDR1 GTSNPN, CDR2 SVGIG (reference sequence). J was trimmed by 6 bases and V by 3 bases; bases with no gene match: 19. The CDR3 nucleotides read TGTGCCTGGAGAGGCCAGGGGGTGGCCCTAAACGCTAATGGCTACACCTTC. As protein: CAWRGQGVALNANGYTF.

In this sample, this clone turned up many times. The V and J genes are TRBV2 and TRBJ2-7, with 11 bases matching TRBD2. The ends lost 7 bases at V and 3 bases at J; junction bases unmatched: 11. This CDR3 is built from 16 residues. Germline CDR1 SNHLY, CDR2 FYNNEI. DNA for the CDR3: TGTGCCAGCACCCAAACGGCCGGGACTAGCGGCTACGAGCAGTACTTC. This gives the protein CASTQTAGTSGYEQYF.

This clone was counted ten times or more. J is TRBJ1-4 and V is TRBV10-3; D may be TRBD1 (5 bases). The CDR3 has 15 residues. Germline loops: CDR1 ENHRY, CDR2 SYGVKD. The ends were cut back, 2 bases at V and 2 bases at J, with 9 bases in the middle. The CDR3 DNA reads TGTGCCATCAGTGAGCTCCGGGGGACTAATGAAAAACTGTTTTTT. Translation gives CAISELRGTNEKLFF.

This clone showed up many times. The V and J genes are TRBV11-3 and TRBJ1-1, with 8 bases lining up with TRBD1. In germline, CDR1 is SGHNT, CDR2 YENEEA. This CDR3 is built from 13 residues. Trimming took 5 bases from V and 8 from J; bases not matched to a gene: 7. CDR3 sequence (DNA): TGTGCCAGCAGCCAGGACAGGGCGACCGAAGCTTTCTTT. Amino acids: CASSQDRATEAFF.

This clone was seen many times. The chain couples TRBV2 to TRBJ2-7, with D possibly TRBD1 on 5 matching bases. Germline CDR1 and CDR2: SNHLY and FYNNEI. The ends were cut back, 8 bases at V and 1 base at J, with 6 bases in the middle. CDR3 length: 11 amino acids. The DNA of the CDR3 is TGTGCCAGCCGACAGTCCTACGAGCAGTACTTC. Translated, it gives CASRQSYEQYF.

In this sample, this clone turned up many times. The chain has TRBV10-3 and TRBJ2-7; 12 nucleotides line up with TRBD2. V lost 0 bases and J lost 8; bases outside the gene matches: 11. This CDR3 comprises 17 residues. CDR1 and CDR2 from the germline V gene are ENHRY and SYGVKD. CDR3 region: CAISESELAGGNHQQYF. CDR3 nucleotide sequence: TGTGCCATCAGTGAGTCGGAACTAGCGGGGGGCAACCACCAGCAGTACTTC.

This clone was seen many times. In nucleotides, the CDR3 is TGCGCCAGCAGGGCGGACAGGGACACTGAAGCTTTCTTT. Translated: CASRADRDTEAFF. V gene TRBV5-1 combines with J gene TRBJ1-1, with 8 bases fitting TRBD1. The CDR3 loop spans 13 amino acids. Germline values: CDR1 SGHRS, CDR2 YFSETQ. V lost 5 bases and J lost 3; bases outside the gene matches: 3.

This clone was recorded at least ten times. The rearrangement uses TRBV5-5 and TRBJ2-1; 8 positions match TRBD2. CDR3 length: 16 amino acids. Germline V lookup: CDR1 SGHKS, CDR2 YYEKEE (reference sequence). V trimming: 2 bases; J trimming: 4 bases; junction bases outside the gene matches: 8. CDR3 bases: TGTGCCAGCAGCTTTAGTAATAGCGGGGCTTACAATGAGCAGTTCTTC. Its protein is CASSFSNSGAYNEQFF.

This clone was seen repeatedly, ten times or more. This rearrangement joins TRBV28 to TRBJ1-3; the D gene is possibly TRBD1 (5 bases). Germline V gene data show CDR1 as MDHEN and CDR2 as SYDVKM. The CDR3 spans 14 residues. V was pared by 3 bases and J by 2 bases, with 8 bases between. The chain's CDR3 is CASSLPGTGNTIYF. CDR3 nucleotides: TGTGCCAGCAGTTTGCCAGGGACTGGAAACACCATATATTTT.

This clone occurred a few times. V is TRBV29-1 and J is TRBJ2-2; 8 bases map to TRBD2. The germline CDR1 and CDR2 sequences are SQVTM and ANQGSEA. This CDR3 is built from 14 residues. V was pared by 8 bases and J by 3 bases, with 8 bases of the junction left unmatched. The CDR3 region has the DNA TGCAGCACCTCCACCGGGAGGGACACCGGGGAGCTGTTTTTT. It is translated as CSTSTGRDTGELFF.

V gene TRBV28 combines with J gene TRBJ1-1; perhaps TRBD1 as D (6 bases). This CDR3 has 15 amino acids. The germline V and J ends were trimmed by 4 bases and 3 bases, with 15 bases remaining between them. Germline CDR1 is MDHEN and CDR2 is SYDVKM. The CDR3 here is CASSSAPQGYTEAFF. In DNA form, the CDR3 reads TGTGCCAGCAGTTCAGCACCACAGGGTTACACTGAAGCTTTCTTT.

At least ten counts were recorded for this clone. This chain links TRBV6-5 with TRBJ1-1; D is ambiguous. Germline CDR1 is MNHEY and CDR2 is SVGAGI. This CDR3 has 15 amino acids. V was cut by 2 bases and J by 1 base, with 11 bases left in between. CDR3 nucleotides: TGTGCCAGCAGTTACGGTCCCAATAGGAACACTGAAGCTTTCTTT. Amino acid sequence: CASSYGPNRNTEAFF.

At least ten counts were recorded for this clone. V is TRBV5-4 and J is TRBJ1-6; possible D gene TRBD1, 6 bases. The CDR3 consists of 16 residues. The V and J ends lost 2 bases and 2 bases respectively, with 11 bases between them. Per the germline V gene, CDR1 is SGHNT and CDR2 is YYREEE (reference sequence). CDR3 region: CASSFGGGTYNSPLHF. The CDR3 DNA sequence: TGTGCCAGCAGCTTCGGCGGGGGCACCTATAATTCACCCCTCCACTTT. Based on the CDR3 plus reference TRBV5-4 and TRBJ1-6, the full variable domain is ETGVTQSPTHLIKTRGQQVTLRCSSQSGHNTVSWYQQALGQGPQFIFQYYREEENGRGNFPPRFSGLQFPNYSSELNVNALELDDSALYLCASSFGGGTYNSPLHFGNGTRLTVT.

This clone was detected many times. The chain recombines TRBV15 with TRBJ1-5, with TRBD1 as a possible D gene (6 bases). The length of the CDR3 is 17 residues. Trimming took 6 bases from V and 0 from J, leaving 18 bases between them. CDR1 LNHNV and CDR2 YYDKDF come from the germline V gene (reference sequence). For the CDR3, the DNA is TGTGCCACCAGTCGGGGCCAGGTAGGGGGTAGCAATCAGCCCCAGCATTTT. It encodes CATSRGQVGGSNQPQHF.

This clone was observed many times. This chain joins TRBV9 and TRBJ1-2; D is undetermined. The germline V gene encodes CDR1 SGDLS and CDR2 YYNGEE. This CDR3 has 15 residues. Trimming took off 4 bases at V and 2 bases at J, with 15 bases between the two ends. CDR3 residues: CASSPHQSGNYGYTF. Written as DNA, the CDR3 is TGTGCCAGCAGCCCCCATCAGTCGGGGAACTATGGCTACACCTTC.

This clone came up many times. J is TRBJ2-7 and V is TRBV6-1, with D unclear. Trimming pared 4 bases from V and 1 base from J, leaving 8 bases between. The CDR3 runs to 13 residues. Germline V CDR1 and CDR2: MNHNS, SASEGT. CDR3 in amino acids: CASSATGSYEQYF. CDR3 nucleotides: TGTGCCAGCAGTGCGACGGGTTCCTACGAGCAGTACTTC.

This clone was counted many times. This chain uses TRBV9 with TRBJ2-3; D remains unclear. Germline loops: CDR1 SGDLS, CDR2 YYNGEE. V lost 4 bases, J lost 0 bases, and 3 bases lay in between. The CDR3 runs 12 residues. Here the CDR3 reads CASSRSTDTQYF. In nucleotides, the CDR3 is TGTGCCAGCAGCCGTAGCACAGATACGCAGTATTTT.

In this sample, this clone turned up a few times. V usage is TRBV6-5 and J usage is TRBJ2-3, with TRBD1 identical over 8 bases. Germline values: CDR1 MNHEY, CDR2 SVGAGI. With 6 bases clipped from V and 2 bases from J, the junction kept 7 bases outside the gene matches. This CDR3 is 15 amino acids long. The CDR3 DNA follows: TGTGCCAGCAGGGGGACAGGAATTGACACAGATACGCAGTATTTT. This sequence encodes CASRGTGIDTDTQYF.

This clone appeared many times. For the CDR3, the DNA is TGTGCCAGCAGCCAAGCTAATGGGGAGGACTACGAGCAGTACTTC. It yields the protein CASSQANGEDYEQYF. The chain links TRBV4-2 to TRBJ2-7; D might be TRBD2 (6 bases). The V and J ends lost 1 base and 3 bases respectively, with 13 bases between them. CDR3 length: 15 residues. Germline loops: CDR1 LGHNA, CDR2 YNFKEQ.

J is TRBJ1-2 and V is TRBV30; TRBD1 matches 8 bases. The CDR3 loop spans 13 amino acids. The germline V gene has CDR1 GTSNPN and CDR2 SVGIG (reference sequence). The ends lost 2 bases at V and 8 bases at J; junction bases unmatched: 7. The CDR3 DNA is TGTGCCTGGAGTACGTGGACAGGGAGGGGCTACACCTTC. Protein product: CAWSTWTGRGYTF.

This clone was counted many times. V is TRBV29-1 and J is TRBJ1-2; possibly TRBD1 for D (6 bases). The CDR3 has 15 residues. V was cut by 4 bases and J by 4 bases, with 19 bases left in between. CDR1 is SQVTM, CDR2 ANQGSEA, per germline. In nucleotides, the CDR3 is TGCAGCGTTGGAGGGGGTTCAGGGTTCTCCTATGGCTACACCTTC. Translation: CSVGGGSGFSYGYTF. Complete variable domain (other parts from reference TRBV29-1 and TRBJ1-2): SAVISQKPSRDICQRGTSLTIQCQVDSQVTMMFWYRQQPGQSLTLIATANQGSEATYESGFVIDKFPISRPNLTFSTLTVSNMSPEDSSIYLCSVGGGSGFSYGYTFGSGTRLTVV.

This clone has ten or more counts. V and J are TRBV11-1 and TRBJ2-7; D remains ambiguous. This CDR3 spans 13 amino acids. The germline V gene encodes CDR1 SGHAT and CDR2 FQDESV (reference sequence). V dropped 5 bases and J dropped 7 bases, with 15 bases sitting between them. As DNA, the CDR3 is TGTGCCAGCAGCACCGGGTTACATCAGGAGCAGTACTTC. Protein product: CASSTGLHQEQYF. Full variable domain (rest looked up from reference TRBV11-1 and TRBJ2-7): EAEVAQSPRYKITEKSQAVAFWCDPISGHATLYWYRQILGQGPELLVQFQDESVVDDSQLPKDRFSAERLKGVDSTLKIQPAELGDSAMYLCASSTGLHQEQYFGPGTRLTVT.

The sample holds many counts of this clone. V usage is TRBV4-1 and J usage is TRBJ1-6; 7 nucleotides agree with TRBD1. The J segment lost 2 bases and the V segment lost 1 base, leaving 8 bases of the junction unmatched. Looked up from germline, CDR1 is MGHRA and CDR2 is YSYEKL. The CDR3 is 18 amino acids. CDR3 DNA sequence: TGCGCCAGCAGCCAAGGTGGAAGGGGGCGCGCCTATAATTCACCCCTCCACTTT. Protein: CASSQGGRGRAYNSPLHF.

This clone appeared many times. The V gene is TRBV5-3, the J gene TRBJ1-1; no firm D call. TRBV5-3 is recorded as an ORF, its role being uncertain. Deletions cut 1 base from V and 6 bases from J, with 13 bases between. The CDR3 totals 14 residues. CDR3 DNA: TGTGCCAGAAGCTTGTCGAGCGGGATCGCTGAAGCTTTCTTT. It encodes CARSLSSGIAEAFF.

V gene TRBV6-5 combines with J gene TRBJ2-7; tentative D call: TRBD1 (6 bases). V was clipped by 5 bases and J by 3 bases, with 14 bases between them. CDR3 size: 14 residues. The germline V gene encodes CDR1 MNHEY and CDR2 SVGAGI. The CDR3 bases are TGTGCCAGCAGTGAAGGCGTAGGGGGCTACGAGCAGTACTTC. Translation: CASSEGVGGYEQYF.

This clone was observed many times. The rearrangement links TRBV7-2 to TRBJ1-3; possibly TRBD1 for D (6 bases). The CDR3 is 14 residues long. V lost 1 base and J 4 bases, leaving 8 bases between the germline ends. Per germline, CDR1 SGHTA and CDR2 FQGNSA. The CDR3 DNA follows: TGTGCCAGCAGCTTAGGGGGGCAGGGAAACACCATATATTTT. Translating gives CASSLGGQGNTIYF.

This clone was seen many times. Other DNA sequences in the same sample also yield this CDR3. The chain uses TRBV6-7 and TRBJ2-7; tentatively, D is TRBD1 (5 bases). TRBV6-7 belongs to the ORF category, with a function that is uncertain. The CDR3 loop spans 18 amino acids. The V and J ends lost 0 bases and 0 bases respectively, with 18 bases between them. The CDR3, as DNA: TGTGCCAGCAGTTACTCGGAACATGCAGGGCGTAGCTCCTACGAGCAGTACTTC. It is translated as CASSYSEHAGRSSYEQYF.

This clone was seen ten or more times. The chain couples TRBV6-5 to TRBJ1-1, with TRBD1 matching over 8 bases. The germline V gene has CDR1 MNHEY and CDR2 SVGAGI. Germline trimming cut 0 bases from V and 8 bases from J; bases unmatched to any gene: 5. This CDR3 is 14 amino acids long. CDR3 region: CASSYSGQGPEAFF. CDR3 nucleotide sequence: TGTGCCAGCAGTTACTCTGGACAGGGACCCGAAGCTTTCTTT.

This clone was seen a handful of times. The chain has TRBV7-6 and TRBJ2-7, with 7 bases identical to TRBD1. Germline CDR1 SGHVS, CDR2 FNYEAQ. The trim removed 5 bases at V and 12 bases at J, leaving 13 bases unmatched. The CDR3 length is 13 residues. CDR3 in amino acids: CASSPGTVGQRYF. In DNA form, the CDR3 reads TGTGCCAGCAGCCCCGGGACAGTAGGTCAGCGGTACTTC.

This clone was seen at least ten times. The rearrangement links TRBV5-1 to TRBJ1-1, with D maybe TRBD1 (5 bases). Germline V gives CDR1 SGHRS, CDR2 YFSETQ. The ends were cut back, 1 base at V and 5 bases at J, with 9 bases in the middle. This CDR3 is 13 amino acids long. In DNA form, the CDR3 reads TGCGCCAGCAGCTTGAGGGGTGGAACTGAAGCTTTCTTT. It translates to CASSLRGGTEAFF. Combining the CDR3 with reference TRBV5-1 and TRBJ1-1 gives the whole variable domain KAGVTQTPRYLIKTRGQQVTLSCSPISGHRSVSWYQQTPGQGLQFLFEYFSETQRNKGNFPGRFSGRQFSNSRSEMNVSTLELGDSALYLCASSLRGGTEAFFGQGTRLTVV.

The sample holds many counts of this clone. The chain uses TRBV28 and TRBJ1-5, with D possibly matching TRBD1 (6 bases). The CDR3 length is 13 residues. Germline assignment: CDR1 MDHEN and CDR2 SYDVKM. V dropped 10 bases and J dropped 4 bases, with 14 bases sitting between them. CDR3 in DNA: TGTGCCACCCACTCCAGGGGTAATCAGCCCCAGCATTTT. Translating gives CATHSRGNQPQHF.

This clone was detected ten times or more. The genes are TRBV5-5 and TRBJ1-5, with D unclear. CDR1 and CDR2 from the germline V gene are SGHKS and YYEKEE (reference sequence). The germline V and J ends were trimmed by 4 bases and 0 bases, with 5 bases remaining between them. The CDR3 spans 13 residues. The CDR3: CASSLNSNQPQHF. The CDR3 nucleotides are TGTGCCAGCAGCCTAAATAGCAATCAGCCCCAGCATTTT.